The clone carrying this T cell receptor beta chain was picked up a small number of times. Its antigen remains unidentified. The source of the sample is a study of cytomegalovirus exposure and HLA in healthy donors. The protocol was immunoSEQ multiplex PCR, while the TCRdb copy is restricted to in-frame clones and leaves out a portion. The data contain roughly 90,000 clones, less than 85% of them singletons. Findings and caveats of the study: While the bulk of TCR sequences proved rare, some public TCRs turned up in many donors.

The clonotype comes from a man aged 18 to 30 in good health and CMV-seropositive. Sequencing used PBMCs.

The CDR3 reads CASSEQGADTQYF. CDR3 DNA: TGTGCCAGCAGTGAACAGGGGGCAGATACGCAGTATTTT. The V call is TRBV6-1, the J call TRBJ2-3; 7 positions match TRBD1. The CDR3 totals 13 residues. The V segment lost 2 bases and the J segment 4 bases; nucleotides outside the gene matches: 0. The germline V gene has CDR1 MNHNS and CDR2 SASEGT.